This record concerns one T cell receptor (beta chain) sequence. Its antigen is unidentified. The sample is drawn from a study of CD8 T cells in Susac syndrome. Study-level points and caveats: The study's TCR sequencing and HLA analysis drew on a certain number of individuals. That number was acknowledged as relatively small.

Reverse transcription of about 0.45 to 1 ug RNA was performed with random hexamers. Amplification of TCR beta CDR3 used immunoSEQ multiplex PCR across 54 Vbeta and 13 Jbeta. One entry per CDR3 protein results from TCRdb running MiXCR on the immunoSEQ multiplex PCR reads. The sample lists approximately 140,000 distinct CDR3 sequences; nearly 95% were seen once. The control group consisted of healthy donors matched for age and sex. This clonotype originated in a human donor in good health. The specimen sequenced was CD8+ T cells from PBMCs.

CDR3 in amino acids: CASSLQGPPGYTF. The CDR3 DNA reads as TGTGCCAGCAGCCTACAGGGGCCGCCTGGCTACACCTTC. The gene calls are TRBV12-3 or TRBV12-4 and TRBJ1-2, with 7 bases that match TRBD1. This CDR3 is built from 13 residues. V gave up 6 bases and J gave up 7 bases; unmatched junction bases: 8.